This T cell receptor beta chain was recovered during a study of molecular identifiers for immune sequencing clone quantification. Study as a whole: Sequencing covered four of five parts into which replicate RNA from around 20,000 or 100,000 naive CD8 cells was split.

This clonotype has a count of ten or more. Using a CD8+CD4-CCR7+CD45RA+ phenotype, naive CD8 T cells were sorted. Per germline, CDR1 SGHDN and CDR2 FVKESK. The CDR3 length is 15 residues. V was pared by 1 base and J by 0 bases, with 10 bases between. TCRdb analysed the PCR reads with MiXCR anew, one entry per CDR3 protein. The table lists around 460,000 distinct CDR3 sequences, 20% to 25% of them singletons. Sequenced: naive CD8+ T cells from blood, with Jurkat cell RNA spiked in. Subset in this sample: FACS-sorted CD8+CD4-CCR7+CD45RA+ naive T cells. The chain couples TRBV14 to TRBJ2-7, with D tentatively TRBD2 (5 bases). The receptor was isolated from a human donor in good health. Some libraries in this study had Jurkat cell RNA spiked in. CDR3 sequence: CASSQVRGPSYEQYF. In DNA form, the CDR3 reads TGTGCCAGCAGCCAAGTTCGGGGTCCCTCCTACGAGCAGTACTTC. Based on the CDR3 plus reference TRBV14 and TRBJ2-7, the full variable domain is EAGVTQFPSHSVIEKGQTVTLRCDPISGHDNLYWYRRVMGKEIKFLLHFVKESKQDESGMPNNRFLAERTGGTYSTLKVQPAELEDSGVYFCASSQVRGPSYEQYFGPGTRLTVT.